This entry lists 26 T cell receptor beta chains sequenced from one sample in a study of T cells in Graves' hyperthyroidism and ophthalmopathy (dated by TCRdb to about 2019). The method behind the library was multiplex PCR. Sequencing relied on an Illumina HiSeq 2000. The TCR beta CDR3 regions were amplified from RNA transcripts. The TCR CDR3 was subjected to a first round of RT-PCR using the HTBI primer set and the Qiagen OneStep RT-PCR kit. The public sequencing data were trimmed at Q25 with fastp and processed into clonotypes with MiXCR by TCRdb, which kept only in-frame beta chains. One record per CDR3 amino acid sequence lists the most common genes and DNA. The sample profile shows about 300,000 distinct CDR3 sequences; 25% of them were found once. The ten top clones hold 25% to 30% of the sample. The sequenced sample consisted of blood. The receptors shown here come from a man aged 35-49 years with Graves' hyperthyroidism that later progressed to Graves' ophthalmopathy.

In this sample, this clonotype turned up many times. The CDR3 region is CASSLGHQNTEAFF. CDR3 coding DNA: TGTGCCAGCAGCTTAGGCCATCAGAACACTGAAGCTTTCTTT. The chain joins TRBV7-9 to TRBJ1-1; D ambiguous. Germline V lookup: CDR1 SEHNR, CDR2 FQNEAQ (reference sequence). CDR3 size: 14 residues. Between the trimmed V and J ends, which lost 1 base and 1 base, there was a span of 7 bases.

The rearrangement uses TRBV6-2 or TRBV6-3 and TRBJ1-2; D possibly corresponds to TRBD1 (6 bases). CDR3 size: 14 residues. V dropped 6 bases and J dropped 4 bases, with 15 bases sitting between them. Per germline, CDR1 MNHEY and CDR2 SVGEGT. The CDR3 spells CASSTDSSFYGYTF. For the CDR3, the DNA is TGTGCCAGCAGCACGGACAGTTCCTTCTATGGCTACACCTTC.

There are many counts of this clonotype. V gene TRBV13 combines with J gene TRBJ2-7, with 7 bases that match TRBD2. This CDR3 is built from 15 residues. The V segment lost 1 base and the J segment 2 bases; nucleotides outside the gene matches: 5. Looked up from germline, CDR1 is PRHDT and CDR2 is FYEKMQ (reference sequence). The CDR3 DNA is TGTGCCAGCAGCTTAGCTGGCGGGAGAGCCTACGAGCAGTACTTC. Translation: CASSLAGGRAYEQYF. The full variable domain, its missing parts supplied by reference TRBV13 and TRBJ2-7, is AAGVIQSPRHLIKEKRETATLKCYPIPRHDTVYWYQQGPGQDPQFLISFYEKMQSDKGSIPDRFSAQQFSDYHSELNMSSLELGDSALYFCASSLAGGRAYEQYFGPGTRLTVT.

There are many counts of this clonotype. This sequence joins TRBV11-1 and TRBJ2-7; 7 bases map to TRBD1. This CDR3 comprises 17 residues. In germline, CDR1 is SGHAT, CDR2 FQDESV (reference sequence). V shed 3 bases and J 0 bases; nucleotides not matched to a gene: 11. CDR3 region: CASSFRDDRVSSYEQYF. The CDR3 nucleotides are TGTGCCAGCAGCTTCAGGGACGACAGGGTGAGCTCCTACGAGCAGTACTTC.

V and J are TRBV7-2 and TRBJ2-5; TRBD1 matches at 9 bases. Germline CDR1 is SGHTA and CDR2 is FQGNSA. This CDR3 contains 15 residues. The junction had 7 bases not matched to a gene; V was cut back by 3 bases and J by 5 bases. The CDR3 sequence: CASSFAGTGKETQYF. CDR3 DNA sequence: TGTGCCAGCAGCTTCGCGGGGACAGGGAAGGAGACCCAGTACTTC.

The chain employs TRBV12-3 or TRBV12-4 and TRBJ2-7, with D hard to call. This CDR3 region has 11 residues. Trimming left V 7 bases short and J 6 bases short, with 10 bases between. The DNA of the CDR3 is TGTGCCAGCAAATTTGGTATCGAGCAGTACTTC. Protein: CASKFGIEQYF.

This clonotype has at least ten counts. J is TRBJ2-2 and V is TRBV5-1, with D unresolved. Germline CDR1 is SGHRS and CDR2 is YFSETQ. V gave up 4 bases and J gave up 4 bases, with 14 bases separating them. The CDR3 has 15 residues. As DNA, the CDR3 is TGCGCCAGCAGCGGGGTGATCCAAACCACCGGGGAGCTGTTTTTT. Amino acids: CASSGVIQTTGELFF.

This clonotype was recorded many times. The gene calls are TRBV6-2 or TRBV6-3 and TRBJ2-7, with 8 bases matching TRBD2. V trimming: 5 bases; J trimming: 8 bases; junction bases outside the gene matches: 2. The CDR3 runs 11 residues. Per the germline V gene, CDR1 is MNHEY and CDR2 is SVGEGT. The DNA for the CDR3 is TGTGCCAGCAGTAATAGCGGGAAGCAGTACTTC. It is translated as CASSNSGKQYF.

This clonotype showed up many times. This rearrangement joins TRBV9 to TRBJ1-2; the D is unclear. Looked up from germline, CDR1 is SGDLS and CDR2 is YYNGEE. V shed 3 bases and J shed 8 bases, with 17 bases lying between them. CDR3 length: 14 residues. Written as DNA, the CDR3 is TGTGCCAGCAGCGGTTGGGGAGGACCGGACGGCTACACCTTC. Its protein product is CASSGWGGPDGYTF.

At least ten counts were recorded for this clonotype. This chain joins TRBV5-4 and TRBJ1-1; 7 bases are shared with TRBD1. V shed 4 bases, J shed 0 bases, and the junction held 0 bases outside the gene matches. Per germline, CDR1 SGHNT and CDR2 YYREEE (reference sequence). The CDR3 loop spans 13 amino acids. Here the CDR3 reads CASSQGVNTEAFF. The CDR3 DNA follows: TGTGCCAGCAGCCAGGGGGTGAACACTGAAGCTTTCTTT.

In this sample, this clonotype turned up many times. CDR3 sequence (DNA): TGTGCCAGCAGCTCTCCTCGGGCGGACACTGAAGCTTTCTTT. Encoded protein: CASSSPRADTEAFF. The rearrangement joins TRBV7-2 to TRBJ1-1; D remains ambiguous. The length of the CDR3 is 14 residues. Germline V gene sequence: CDR1 SGHTA, CDR2 FQGNSA. V was pared by 4 bases and J by 3 bases, with 12 bases between.

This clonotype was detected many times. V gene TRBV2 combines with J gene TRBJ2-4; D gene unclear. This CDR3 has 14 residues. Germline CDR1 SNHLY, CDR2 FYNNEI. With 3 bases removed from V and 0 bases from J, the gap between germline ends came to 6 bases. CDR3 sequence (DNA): TGTGCCAGCAGTGACTCCTCAGCCAAAAACATTCAGTACTTC. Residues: CASSDSSAKNIQYF.

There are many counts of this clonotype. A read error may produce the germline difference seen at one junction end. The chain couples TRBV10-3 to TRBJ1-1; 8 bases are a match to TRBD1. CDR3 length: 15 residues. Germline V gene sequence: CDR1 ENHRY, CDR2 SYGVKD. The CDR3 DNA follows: TGTGCCATCAGCGAAGGACAGGGCATGAACACTGAAACTTTCTTT. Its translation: CAISEGQGMNTETFF.

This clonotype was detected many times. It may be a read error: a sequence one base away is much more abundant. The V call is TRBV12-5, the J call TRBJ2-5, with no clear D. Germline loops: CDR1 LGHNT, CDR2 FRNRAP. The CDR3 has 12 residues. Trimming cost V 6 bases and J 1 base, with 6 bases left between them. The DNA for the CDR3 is TGTGCTAGTGGCCGGAGCCAAGAGACCCAGTACTTC. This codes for CASGRSQETQYF.

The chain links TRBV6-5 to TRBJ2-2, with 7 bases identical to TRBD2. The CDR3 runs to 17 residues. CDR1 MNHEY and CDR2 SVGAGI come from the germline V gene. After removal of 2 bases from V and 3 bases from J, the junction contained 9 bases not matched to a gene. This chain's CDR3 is CASSYPGGSGYTGELFF. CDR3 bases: TGTGCCAGCAGTTACCCCGGGGGGAGCGGGTACACCGGGGAGCTGTTTTTT.

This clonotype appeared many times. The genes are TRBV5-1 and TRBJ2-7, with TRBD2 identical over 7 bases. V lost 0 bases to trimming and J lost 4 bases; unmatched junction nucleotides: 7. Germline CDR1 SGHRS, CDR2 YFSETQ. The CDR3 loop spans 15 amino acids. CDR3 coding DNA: TGCGCCAGCAGCTTGGGGCGGGAGTCCTCTTACGAGCAGTACTTC. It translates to CASSLGRESSYEQYF.

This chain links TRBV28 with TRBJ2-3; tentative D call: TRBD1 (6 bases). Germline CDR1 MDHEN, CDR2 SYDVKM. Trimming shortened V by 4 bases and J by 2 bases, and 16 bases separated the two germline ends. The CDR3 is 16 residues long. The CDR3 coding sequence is TGTGCCAGCAGTTCCCGGACAGCCAGATTCACAGATACGCAGTATTTT. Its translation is CASSSRTARFTDTQYF. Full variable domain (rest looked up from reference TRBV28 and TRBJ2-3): DVKVTQSSRYLVKRTGEKVFLECVQDMDHENMFWYRQDPGLGLRLIYFSYDVKMKEKGDIPEGYSVSREKKERFSLILESASTNQTSMYLCASSSRTARFTDTQYFGPGTRLTVL.

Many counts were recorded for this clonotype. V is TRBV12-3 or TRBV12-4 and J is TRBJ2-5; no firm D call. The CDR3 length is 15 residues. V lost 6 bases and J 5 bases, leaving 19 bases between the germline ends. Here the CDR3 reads CASRPGSGPRETQYF. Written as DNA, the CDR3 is TGTGCCAGCAGGCCGGGCTCCGGGCCTAGGGAGACCCAGTACTTC.

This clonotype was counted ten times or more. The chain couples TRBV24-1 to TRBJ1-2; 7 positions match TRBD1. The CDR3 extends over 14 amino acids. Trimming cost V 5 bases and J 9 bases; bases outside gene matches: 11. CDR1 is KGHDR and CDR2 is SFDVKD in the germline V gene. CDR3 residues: CATSGTQGRNRYTF. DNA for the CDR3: TGTGCCACCAGTGGGACACAGGGGAGGAATCGCTACACCTTC.

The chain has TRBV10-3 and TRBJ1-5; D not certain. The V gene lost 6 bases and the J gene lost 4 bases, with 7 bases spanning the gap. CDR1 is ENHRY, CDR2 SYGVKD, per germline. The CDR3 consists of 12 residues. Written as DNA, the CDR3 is TGTGCCATCAGCACCGCAAATCAGCCCCAGCATTTT. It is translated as CAISTANQPQHF.

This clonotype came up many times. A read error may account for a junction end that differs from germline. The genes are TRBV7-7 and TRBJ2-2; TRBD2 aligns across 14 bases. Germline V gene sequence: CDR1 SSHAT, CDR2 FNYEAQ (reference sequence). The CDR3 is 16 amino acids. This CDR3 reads CASTPGTSGSPGELFF. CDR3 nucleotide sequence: TGTGCTAGCACTCCCGGGACTAGCGGGAGTCCCGGGGAGCTGTTTTTT.

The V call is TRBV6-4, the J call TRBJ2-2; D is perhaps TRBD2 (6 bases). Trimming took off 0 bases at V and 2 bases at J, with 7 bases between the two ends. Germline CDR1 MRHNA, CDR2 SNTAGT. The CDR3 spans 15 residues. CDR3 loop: CASSDSGLNTGELFF. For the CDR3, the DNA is TGTGCCAGCAGTGACTCGGGACTTAACACCGGGGAGCTGTTTTTT.

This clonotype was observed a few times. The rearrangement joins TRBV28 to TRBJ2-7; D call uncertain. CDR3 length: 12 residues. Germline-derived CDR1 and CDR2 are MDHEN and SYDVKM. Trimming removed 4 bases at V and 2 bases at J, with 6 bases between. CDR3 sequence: CASSSHPYEQYF. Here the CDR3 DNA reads TGTGCCAGCAGTTCCCATCCCTACGAGCAGTACTTC.

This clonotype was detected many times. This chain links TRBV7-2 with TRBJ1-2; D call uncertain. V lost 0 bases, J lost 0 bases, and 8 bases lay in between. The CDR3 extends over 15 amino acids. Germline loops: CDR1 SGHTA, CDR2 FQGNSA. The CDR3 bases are TGTGCCAGCAGCTTAGCGGCCGCGGCTAACTATGGCTACACCTTC. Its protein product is CASSLAAAANYGYTF.

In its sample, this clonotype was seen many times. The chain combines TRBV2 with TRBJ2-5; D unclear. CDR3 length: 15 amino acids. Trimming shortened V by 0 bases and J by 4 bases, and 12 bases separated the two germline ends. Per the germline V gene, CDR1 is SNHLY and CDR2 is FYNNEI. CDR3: CASSEAGVRGETQYF. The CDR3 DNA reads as TGTGCCAGCAGTGAAGCTGGGGTAAGAGGAGAGACCCAGTACTTC.

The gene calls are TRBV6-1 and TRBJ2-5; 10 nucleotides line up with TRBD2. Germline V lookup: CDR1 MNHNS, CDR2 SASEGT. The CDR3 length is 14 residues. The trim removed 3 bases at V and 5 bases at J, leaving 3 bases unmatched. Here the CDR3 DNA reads TGTGCCAGCAGTGATAGAGCGGGAGGGGAGACCCAGTACTTC. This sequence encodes CASSDRAGGETQYF.